This T cell receptor (beta chain) comes out of a study of T cells in Graves' hyperthyroidism and ophthalmopathy. Germline CDR1 is SEHNR and CDR2 is FQNEAQ (reference sequence). There are 15 residues in the CDR3. Trimming at V came to 5 bases and at J to 8 bases, leaving 5 bases not matched to a gene. Amplified TCR beta CDR3 regions derived from RNA transcripts. The primer set for the first-round RT-PCR of the TCR CDR3 was HTBI. TCRdb reanalysed the multiplex PCR reads using MiXCR and keeps one entry per CDR3 protein. This table holds 650,000 to 750,000 distinct CDR3 sequences, approximately 14% found once.

J is TRBJ1-6 and V is TRBV7-9; 11 nucleotides match TRBD1. The TCR originated in a woman under 30 with Graves' hyperthyroidism. Sequencing was done on a sample of blood. The CDR3 sequence is CASSPGTGGYSPLHF. The CDR3 nucleotides read TGTGCCAGCAGCCCCGGGACAGGGGGATATTCACCCCTCCACTTT.